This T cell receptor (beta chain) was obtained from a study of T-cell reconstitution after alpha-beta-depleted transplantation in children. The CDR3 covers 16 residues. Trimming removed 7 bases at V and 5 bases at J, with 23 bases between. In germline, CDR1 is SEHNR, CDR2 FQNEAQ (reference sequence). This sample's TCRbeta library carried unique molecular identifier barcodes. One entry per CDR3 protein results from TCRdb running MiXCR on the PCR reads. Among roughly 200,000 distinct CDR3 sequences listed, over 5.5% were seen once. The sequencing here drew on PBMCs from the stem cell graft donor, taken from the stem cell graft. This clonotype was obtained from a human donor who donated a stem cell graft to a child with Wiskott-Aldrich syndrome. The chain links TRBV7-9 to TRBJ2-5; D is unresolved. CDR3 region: CASKVFRNPLIETQYF. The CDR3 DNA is TGTGCCAGCAAGGTCTTCAGAAATCCCCTGATCGAGACCCAGTACTTC.